These 32 T cell receptor beta chains share one sample of origin, sequenced in a study of T-cell reconstitution after alpha-beta-depleted transplantation in children. The TCRbeta library incorporated unique molecular identifiers. TCRdb re-analysed the PCR reads in MiXCR, keeping a single row per CDR3 protein. The table has roughly 300,000 distinct CDR3 sequences, 9.9% seen once; the top ten hold around 9.1%. Material: PBMCs from the stem cell graft donor, obtained from the stem cell graft. These receptors were taken from a human donor who donated a stem cell graft to a child with SCID.

This clonotype has a handful of counts. The chain uses TRBV11-2 and TRBJ1-2; perhaps TRBD1 as D (5 bases). The CDR3 loop spans 13 amino acids. V was shortened by 5 bases and J by 7 bases, with 14 bases between the two germline ends. The germline CDR1 and CDR2 sequences are SGHAT and FQNNGV. The CDR3 region is CASSLTGGGGYTF. DNA of the CDR3: TGTGCCAGCAGCCTCACAGGAGGAGGTGGCTACACCTTC.

This clonotype was seen repeatedly, ten times or more. CDR3 loop: CASSLAGGGQDTQYF. The CDR3, as DNA: TGTGCCAGCAGTTTAGCGGGGGGGGGCCAAGATACGCAGTATTTT. The chain employs TRBV12-3 or TRBV12-4 and TRBJ2-3, with D possibly being TRBD2 (7 bases). Trimming removed 0 bases at V and 5 bases at J, with 12 bases between. This CDR3 is 15 amino acids long.

The genes are TRBV11-3 and TRBJ1-1; possibly TRBD1 for D (5 bases). CDR1 is SGHNT, CDR2 YENEEA, per germline. V was shortened by 5 bases and J by 0 bases, with 10 bases between the two germline ends. The CDR3 extends over 14 amino acids. In nucleotides, the CDR3 is TGTGCCAGCAGCCAGGACAAGATGAACACTGAAGCTTTCTTT. Protein product: CASSQDKMNTEAFF.

This clonotype has only a few counts. CDR3 nucleotides: TGCAGCGTTGTATCTGGGCCGAACACTGAAGCTTTCTTT. Its translation: CSVVSGPNTEAFF. This chain uses TRBV29-1 with TRBJ1-1; D remains ambiguous. Looked up from germline, CDR1 is SQVTM and CDR2 is ANQGSEA. The CDR3 totals 13 residues. V was cut by 4 bases and J by 1 base, with 10 bases left in between.

V is TRBV7-8 and J is TRBJ2-7; TRBD1 matches 11 bases. The trim removed 5 bases at V and 5 bases at J, leaving 8 bases unmatched. The germline gives CDR1 SGHVS, CDR2 FQNEAQ. The CDR3 has 15 amino acids. The CDR3 loop reads CASSNSGQGVHEQYF. Here the CDR3 DNA reads TGTGCCAGCAGCAATTCGGGACAGGGGGTCCACGAGCAGTACTTC.

In this sample, this clonotype turned up a few times. The chain uses TRBV12-3 or TRBV12-4 and TRBJ1-6; maybe TRBD1 (5 bases). The CDR3 totals 14 residues. Trimming took 4 bases from V and 9 from J, leaving 13 bases between them. For the CDR3, the DNA is TGTGCCAGCAGTTCCGGGGCCCGGGGTTCACCCCTCCACTTT. It is translated as CASSSGARGSPLHF.

The chain employs TRBV25-1 and TRBJ2-2; D is tentatively TRBD1 or TRBD2 (5 bases each). From germline, CDR1 is MGHDK and CDR2 SYGVNS. The CDR3 is 17 amino acids. The V gene lost 3 bases and the J gene lost 4 bases, with 18 bases spanning the gap. CDR3 in DNA: TGTGCCAGCAGTGACCCACCAGATCCGAGGGGCACCGGGGAGCTGTTTTTT. This codes for CASSDPPDPRGTGELFF.

The chain joins TRBV12-3 or TRBV12-4 to TRBJ2-7; D is ambiguous. The CDR3 length is 13 residues. The germline V and J ends were trimmed by 5 bases and 2 bases, with 10 bases remaining between them. CDR3 sequence (DNA): TGTGCCAGCAGTCTTGGCAGGCCCTACGAGCAGTACTTC. The encoded protein is CASSLGRPYEQYF.

This clonotype was found a few times. The rearrangement joins TRBV5-1 to TRBJ2-7; D could derive from TRBD1 or TRBD2 (5 bases each). The CDR3 is 14 residues long. V lost 1 base, J lost 5 bases, and 13 bases lay in between. The germline CDR1 and CDR2 sequences are SGHRS and YFSETQ. CDR3 residues: CASSLTGDANEQYF. The CDR3 DNA sequence: TGCGCCAGCAGCTTGACTGGGGACGCGAACGAGCAGTACTTC.

This clonotype was counted only a few times. V usage is TRBV27 and J usage is TRBJ2-3; no clear D. Germline lookup yields CDR1 MNHEY and CDR2 SMNVEV (reference sequence). The CDR3 length is 13 residues. V was pared by 1 base and J by 4 bases, with 6 bases between. The chain's CDR3 is CASSLFGADTQYF. The CDR3 nucleotides read TGTGCCAGCAGTTTATTCGGTGCAGATACGCAGTATTTT.

This clonotype showed up just a few times. The chain uses TRBV27 and TRBJ2-2; D uncertain. CDR1 is MNHEY, CDR2 SMNVEV, per germline (reference sequence). The CDR3 covers 12 residues. V lost 7 bases to trimming and J lost 6 bases, with 9 bases between them. CDR3 nucleotides: TGTGCCAGCAAAGTTTCCTCCGGGGAGCTGTTTTTT. Its translation is CASKVSSGELFF.

This clonotype has a single count. The rearrangement joins TRBV5-1 to TRBJ1-6; D gene ambiguous. The CDR3 is made up of 14 amino acids. V lost 4 bases to trimming and J lost 5 bases, with 10 bases between them. Germline lookup yields CDR1 SGHRS and CDR2 YFSETQ. CDR3 coding DNA: TGCGCCAGCAGCACCGGGATTCATAATTCACCCCTCCACTTT. It encodes CASSTGIHNSPLHF. Full variable domain (missing parts from reference TRBV5-1 and TRBJ1-6): KAGVTQTPRYLIKTRGQQVTLSCSPISGHRSVSWYQQTPGQGLQFLFEYFSETQRNKGNFPGRFSGRQFSNSRSEMNVSTLELGDSALYLCASSTGIHNSPLHFGNGTRLTVT.

The chain is built from TRBV29-1 and TRBJ2-3; 8 nucleotides align to TRBD1. V shed 7 bases, J shed 4 bases, and the junction held 10 bases outside the gene matches. The CDR3 length is 14 residues. Germline CDR1 SQVTM, CDR2 ANQGSEA. CDR3 bases: TGCAGCGCCGAACCGGACAGGGTCCCAGATACGCAGTATTTT. Translation gives CSAEPDRVPDTQYF.

On this clonotype itself: Germline and junction disagree at one end, which may indicate a read error. This rearrangement joins TRBV12-3 or TRBV12-4 to TRBJ1-2; D gene unclear. This CDR3 spans 13 amino acids. The CDR3 coding sequence is TGTGCCTGCAGTTTAGTGGCATCCTATGGCTACACCTTC. Its translation is CACSLVASYGYTF.

The chain is built from TRBV5-1 and TRBJ2-1, with D perhaps TRBD2 (5 bases). The CDR3 spans 15 residues. CDR1 and CDR2 (germline): SGHRS, YFSETQ. Trimming pared 0 bases from V and 7 bases from J, leaving 14 bases between. The CDR3 bases are TGCGCCAGCAGCTTGGACGGGCCGGGATGGAATGAGCAGTTCTTC. Encoded protein: CASSLDGPGWNEQFF.

The V gene is TRBV5-1, the J gene TRBJ2-3; 9 bases match TRBD2. CDR1 SGHRS and CDR2 YFSETQ come from the germline V gene. V lost 6 bases and J lost 3; bases outside the gene matches: 5. The CDR3 length is 14 residues. The CDR3 sequence: CASMISGGTDTQYF. For the CDR3, the DNA is TGCGCCAGCATGATTAGCGGGGGAACAGATACGCAGTATTTT.

This clonotype occurred many times. This chain links TRBV2 with TRBJ2-1, with D possibly matching TRBD2 (6 bases). The germline gives CDR1 SNHLY, CDR2 FYNNEI. This CDR3 has 15 residues. The V end was cut by 3 bases, the J end by 8 bases, with 17 bases between. The CDR3 reads CASSEGLSFRDEQFF. The CDR3 bases are TGTGCCAGCAGTGAGGGACTTTCCTTTCGGGATGAGCAGTTCTTC.

The sample holds many counts of this clonotype. This chain connects TRBV10-1 to TRBJ2-5, with D possibly TRBD2 on 5 matching bases. The CDR3 sequence is 13 residues long. V shed 5 bases and J shed 4 bases, with 11 bases lying between them. Germline assignment: CDR1 WNHNN and CDR2 SYGVQD (reference sequence). The CDR3 spells CASSPLGGETQYF. The CDR3 DNA follows: TGCGCCAGCAGTCCCCTAGGAGGAGAGACCCAGTACTTC.

This chain links TRBV10-3 with TRBJ2-7; D may be TRBD2 (5 bases). From germline, CDR1 is ENHRY and CDR2 SYGVKD. V was pared by 4 bases and J by 0 bases, with 13 bases between. This CDR3 is 15 amino acids long. The CDR3 spells CAISGGQPDSYEQYF. The CDR3 nucleotides read TGTGCCATCAGTGGAGGGCAGCCAGACTCCTACGAGCAGTACTTC.

This clonotype has more than one count but fewer than ten. The rearrangement joins TRBV11-1 to TRBJ2-2; possible D gene TRBD2, 6 bases. Per germline, CDR1 SGHAT and CDR2 FQDESV (reference sequence). Trimming left V 5 bases short and J 0 bases short, with 22 bases between. CDR3 length equals 19 residues. In nucleotides, the CDR3 is TGTGCCAGCAGCACCAGACCGATTAGCGGATTCGCGAACACCGGGGAGCTGTTTTTT. Amino acids: CASSTRPISGFANTGELFF.

A few counts support this clonotype. The genes are TRBV5-1 and TRBJ2-1; D remains unclear. The length of the CDR3 is 12 residues. V dropped 0 bases and J dropped 7 bases, with 5 bases sitting between them. The germline CDR1 and CDR2 sequences are SGHRS and YFSETQ. CDR3 sequence: CASSLAWNEQFF. CDR3 DNA: TGCGCCAGCAGCTTGGCTTGGAATGAGCAGTTCTTC.

This rearrangement joins TRBV5-1 to TRBJ2-7; 8 positions match TRBD1. Per the germline V gene, CDR1 is SGHRS and CDR2 is YFSETQ. The J segment lost 9 bases and the V segment lost 0 bases, leaving 20 bases of the junction unmatched. The length of the CDR3 is 18 residues. The CDR3 coding sequence is TGCGCCAGCAGCTTGGCCACGACAGGGGTAAATTTAATGCGTCGGCAGTACTTC. Its translation: CASSLATTGVNLMRRQYF.

V and J are TRBV5-1 and TRBJ2-2, with D unresolved. The germline V gene encodes CDR1 SGHRS and CDR2 YFSETQ. This CDR3 contains 16 residues. Deletions cut 0 bases from V and 1 base from J, with 10 bases between. CDR3 region: CASSLVQLLNTGELFF. CDR3 nucleotide sequence: TGCGCCAGCAGCTTGGTACAGCTCCTGAACACCGGGGAGCTGTTTTTT.

This chain connects TRBV19 to TRBJ2-6, with D unresolved. The CDR3 extends over 19 amino acids. The V and J ends lost 3 bases and 0 bases respectively, with 18 bases between them. Looked up from germline, CDR1 is LNHDA and CDR2 is SQIVND (reference sequence). CDR3 loop: CASSISGRHPHSGANVLTF. The CDR3 nucleotides read TGTGCCAGTAGTATTAGTGGTCGTCATCCCCACTCTGGGGCCAACGTCCTGACTTTC. Drawing the rest from reference TRBV19 and TRBJ2-6, the complete variable domain is DGGITQSPKYLFRKEGQNVTLSCEQNLNHDAMYWYRQDPGQGLRLIYYSQIVNDFQKGDIAEGYSVSREKKESFPLTVTSAQKNPTAFYLCASSISGRHPHSGANVLTFGAGSRLTVL.

J is TRBJ2-1 and V is TRBV20-1; 7 nucleotides align to TRBD2. J lost 3 bases, V lost 6 bases, and 8 bases had no gene match. The CDR3 extends over 14 amino acids. CDR1 is DFQATT, CDR2 SNEGSKA, per germline (reference sequence). CDR3 nucleotide sequence: TGCAGTGCCCCCGACCGGGGGGTCTACAATGAGCAGTTCTTC. Protein: CSAPDRGVYNEQFF.

In this sample, this clonotype turned up a few times. The V gene is TRBV6-5, the J gene TRBJ1-1; weak D call: TRBD1 (6 bases). Per the germline V gene, CDR1 is MNHEY and CDR2 is SVGAGI. V shed 0 bases and J shed 6 bases, with 14 bases lying between them. This CDR3 region has 15 residues. CDR3 region: CASSYSTGLGAEAFF. In DNA form, the CDR3 reads TGTGCCAGCAGTTACTCAACAGGGTTGGGCGCTGAAGCTTTCTTT.

The rearrangement links TRBV12-5 to TRBJ2-3; 9 bases match TRBD2. Germline-derived CDR1 and CDR2 are LGHNT and FRNRAP. The junction had 9 bases not matched to a gene; V was cut back by 8 bases and J by 6 bases. CDR3 length: 14 residues. Written as DNA, the CDR3 is TGTGCTAGTTGCGCGGCTAGCGGGACCGATACGCAGTATTTT. It encodes CASCAASGTDTQYF.

The chain is built from TRBV5-1 and TRBJ2-3; tentatively, D is TRBD1 (7 bases). In germline, CDR1 is SGHRS, CDR2 YFSETQ. The CDR3 runs 15 residues. V gave up 5 bases and J gave up 4 bases, with 17 bases separating them. CDR3 residues: CASRRSTGEADTQYF. The CDR3 DNA reads TGCGCCAGCAGACGCTCCACAGGGGAGGCAGATACGCAGTATTTT.

This clonotype has only a few counts. The J gene is TRBJ2-2, the V gene TRBV25-1; TRBD1 matches 7 bases. In germline, CDR1 is MGHDK, CDR2 SYGVNS. The CDR3 loop spans 14 amino acids. V lost 4 bases and J lost 5; bases outside the gene matches: 4. CDR3 nucleotide sequence: TGTGCCAGCAGTGTTGACAGGGTGACCGGGGAGCTGTTTTTT. Protein sequence: CASSVDRVTGELFF.

This sequence joins TRBV6-1 and TRBJ2-5, with 9 bases aligning to TRBD2. Germline V gene lookup returns CDR1 MNHNS and CDR2 SASEGT. With V trimmed by 6 bases and J by 5 bases, 10 bases remained unmatched. The CDR3 loop spans 15 amino acids. The DNA for the CDR3 is TGTGCCAGCAGAACTGGGACTAGCTTCAAGGAGACCCAGTACTTC. It is translated as CASRTGTSFKETQYF.

In this sample, this clonotype turned up many times. This chain uses TRBV24-1 with TRBJ2-3; 14 bases are shared with TRBD2. The CDR3 is 16 residues long. Germline V gene sequence: CDR1 KGHDR, CDR2 SFDVKD. V shed 6 bases, J shed 2 bases, and the junction held 3 bases outside the gene matches. DNA of the CDR3: TGTGCCACCAGTCAGGGACTAGCGGGGGCCACAGATACGCAGTATTTT. It yields the protein CATSQGLAGATDTQYF.

This chain links TRBV6-1 with TRBJ2-5; 12 positions agree with TRBD2. There are 17 residues in the CDR3. The V gene end was trimmed by 8 bases and the J gene end by 4 bases; junction bases not matched to a gene: 14. The germline gives CDR1 MNHNS, CDR2 SASEGT. CDR3 nucleotide sequence: TGTGCCAGCCCGACGGGAACTAGCGGGGGGTTTCGAGAGACCCAGTACTTC. It translates to CASPTGTSGGFRETQYF.